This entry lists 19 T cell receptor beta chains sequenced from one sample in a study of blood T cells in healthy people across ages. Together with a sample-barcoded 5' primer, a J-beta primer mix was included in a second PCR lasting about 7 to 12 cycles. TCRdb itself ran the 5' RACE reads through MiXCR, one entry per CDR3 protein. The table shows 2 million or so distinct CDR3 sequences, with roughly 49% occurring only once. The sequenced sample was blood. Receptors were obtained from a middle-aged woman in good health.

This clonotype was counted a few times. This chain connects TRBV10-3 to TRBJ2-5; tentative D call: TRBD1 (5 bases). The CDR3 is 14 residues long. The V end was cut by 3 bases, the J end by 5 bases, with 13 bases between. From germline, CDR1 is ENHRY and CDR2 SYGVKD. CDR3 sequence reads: CAISEAGLGETQYF. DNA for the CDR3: TGTGCCATCAGTGAAGCAGGGTTGGGGGAGACCCAGTACTTC.

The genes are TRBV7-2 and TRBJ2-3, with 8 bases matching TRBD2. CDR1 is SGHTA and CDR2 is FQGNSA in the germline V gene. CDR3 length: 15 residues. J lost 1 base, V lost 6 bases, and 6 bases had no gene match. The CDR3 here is CASSSQRGRTDTQYF. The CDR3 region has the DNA TGTGCCAGCAGTTCGCAGCGGGGGCGCACAGATACGCAGTATTTT.

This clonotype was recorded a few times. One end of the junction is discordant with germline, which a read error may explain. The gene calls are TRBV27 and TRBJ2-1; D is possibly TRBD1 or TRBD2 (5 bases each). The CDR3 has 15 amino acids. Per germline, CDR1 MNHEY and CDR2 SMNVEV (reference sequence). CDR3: CASRLRDGQKETQYF. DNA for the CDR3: TGTGCCAGCAGGTTGAGGGACGGGCAGAAAGAGACCCAGTATTTC.

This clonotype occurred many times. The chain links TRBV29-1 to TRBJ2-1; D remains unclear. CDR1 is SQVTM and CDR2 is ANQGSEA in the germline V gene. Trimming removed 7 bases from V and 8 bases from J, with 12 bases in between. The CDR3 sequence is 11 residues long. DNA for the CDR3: TGCAGCGAGGTCTTAAGGGATGAGCAGTTCTTC. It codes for CSEVLRDEQFF.

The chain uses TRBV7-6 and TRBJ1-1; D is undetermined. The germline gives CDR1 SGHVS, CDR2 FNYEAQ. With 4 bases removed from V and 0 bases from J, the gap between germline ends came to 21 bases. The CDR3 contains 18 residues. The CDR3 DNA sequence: TGTGCCAGCAGCTCCTCTAGCGCGGCCAGTTTCATGAACACTGAAGCTTTCTTT. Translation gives CASSSSSAASFMNTEAFF.

CDR3 in amino acids: CASSFGGLLAGGTSMPGQFF. The CDR3 bases are TGTGCCAGCAGCTTTGGAGGTCTACTAGCGGGGGGAACGAGCATGCCAGGGCAGTTCTTC. The chain recombines TRBV7-2 with TRBJ2-1; 12 nucleotides align to TRBD2. In germline, CDR1 is SGHTA, CDR2 FQGNSA. The CDR3 has 20 residues. Germline trimming cut 3 bases from V and 12 bases from J; bases unmatched to any gene: 24.

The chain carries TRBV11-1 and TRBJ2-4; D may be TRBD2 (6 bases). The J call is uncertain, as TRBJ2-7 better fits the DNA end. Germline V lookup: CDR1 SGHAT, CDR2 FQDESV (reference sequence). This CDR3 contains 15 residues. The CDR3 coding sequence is TGTGCCAGCAGCTTAGCGCGGGGAATTACCTACGAGCAGTACTTC. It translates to CASSLARGITYEQYF.

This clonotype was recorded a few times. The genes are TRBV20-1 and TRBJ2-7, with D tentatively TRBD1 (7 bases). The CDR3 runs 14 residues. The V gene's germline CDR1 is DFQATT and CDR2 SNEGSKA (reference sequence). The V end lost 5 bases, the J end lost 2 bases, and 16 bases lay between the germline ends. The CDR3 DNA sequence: TGCAGTGCTGGGCTGACAGGGAGGACCTACGAGCAGTACTTC. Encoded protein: CSAGLTGRTYEQYF.

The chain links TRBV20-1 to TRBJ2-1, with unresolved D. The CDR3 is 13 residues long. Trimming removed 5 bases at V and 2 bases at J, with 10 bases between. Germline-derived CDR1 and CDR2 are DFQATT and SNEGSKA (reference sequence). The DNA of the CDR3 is TGCAGTGCTCAAGCTGCGGCCTACAATGAGCAGTTCTTC. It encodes CSAQAAAYNEQFF.

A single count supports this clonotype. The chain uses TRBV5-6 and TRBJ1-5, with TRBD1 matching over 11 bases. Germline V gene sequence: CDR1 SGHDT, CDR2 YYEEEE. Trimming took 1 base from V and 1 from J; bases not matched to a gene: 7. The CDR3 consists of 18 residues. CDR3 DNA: TGTGCCAGCAGCTTGTACGTGGGACAGGGGGGAAGCAATCAGCCCCAGCATTTT. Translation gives CASSLYVGQGGSNQPQHF.

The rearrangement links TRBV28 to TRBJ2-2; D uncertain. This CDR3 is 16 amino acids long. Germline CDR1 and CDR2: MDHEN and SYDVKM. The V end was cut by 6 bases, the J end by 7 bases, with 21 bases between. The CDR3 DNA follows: TGTGCCAGCAGGGTGGCAGGTCTGCAACTTAACGGGGAGCTGTTTTTT. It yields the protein CASRVAGLQLNGELFF.

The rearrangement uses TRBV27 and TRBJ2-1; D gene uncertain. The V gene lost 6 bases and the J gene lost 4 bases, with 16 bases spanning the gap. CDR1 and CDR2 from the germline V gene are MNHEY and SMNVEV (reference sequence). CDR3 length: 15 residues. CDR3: CASRRAVEDYNEQFF. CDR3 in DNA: TGTGCCAGCAGGAGAGCCGTAGAGGATTACAATGAGCAGTTCTTC.

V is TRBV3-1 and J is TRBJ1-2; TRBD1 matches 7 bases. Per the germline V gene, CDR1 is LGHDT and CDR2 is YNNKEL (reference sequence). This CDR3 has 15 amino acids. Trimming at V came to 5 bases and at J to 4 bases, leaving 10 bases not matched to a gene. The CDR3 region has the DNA TGTGCCAGCAGCAACGGACAGGCCCGCCCCTATGGCTACACCTTC. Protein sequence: CASSNGQARPYGYTF.

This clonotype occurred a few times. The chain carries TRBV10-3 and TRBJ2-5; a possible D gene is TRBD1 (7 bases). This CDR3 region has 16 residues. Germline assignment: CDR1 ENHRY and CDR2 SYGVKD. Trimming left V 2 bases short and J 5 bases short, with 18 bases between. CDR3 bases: TGTGCCATCAGTGAGCGGAGGGACAGACTTAGGGAGACCCAGTACTTC. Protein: CAISERRDRLRETQYF.

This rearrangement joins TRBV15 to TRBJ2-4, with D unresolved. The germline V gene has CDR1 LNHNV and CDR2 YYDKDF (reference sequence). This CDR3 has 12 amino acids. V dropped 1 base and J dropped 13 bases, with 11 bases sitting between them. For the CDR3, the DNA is TGTGCCACCAGCAGAGCATCCCAGGTCCAGTACTTC. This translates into CATSRASQVQYF.

CDR3: CASSLGALAGNEQFF. DNA of the CDR3: TGCGCCAGCAGCTTAGGGGCCCTGGCAGGCAATGAGCAGTTCTTC. The chain couples TRBV5-1 to TRBJ2-1; perhaps TRBD1 as D (5 bases). V shed 2 bases and J shed 6 bases, with 15 bases lying between them. Germline V lookup: CDR1 SGHRS, CDR2 YFSETQ. This CDR3 contains 15 residues.

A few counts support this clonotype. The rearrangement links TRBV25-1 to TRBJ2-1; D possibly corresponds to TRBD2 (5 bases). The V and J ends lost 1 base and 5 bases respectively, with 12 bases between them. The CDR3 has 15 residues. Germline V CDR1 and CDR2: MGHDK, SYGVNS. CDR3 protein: CASSEWVGGNNEQFF. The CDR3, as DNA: TGTGCCAGCAGTGAATGGGTCGGAGGAAACAATGAGCAGTTCTTC.

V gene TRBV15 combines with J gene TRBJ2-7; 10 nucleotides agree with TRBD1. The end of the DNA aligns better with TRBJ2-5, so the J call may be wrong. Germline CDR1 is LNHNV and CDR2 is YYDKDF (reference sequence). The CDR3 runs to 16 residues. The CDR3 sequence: CATSRGNGQGEETQYF. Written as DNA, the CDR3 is TGTGCCACCAGCAGAGGGAATGGACAGGGGGAGGAGACCCAGTACTTC.

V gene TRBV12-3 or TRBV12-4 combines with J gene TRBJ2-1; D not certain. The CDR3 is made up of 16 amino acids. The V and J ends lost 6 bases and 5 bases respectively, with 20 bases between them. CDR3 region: CASRPRAADLNNEQFF. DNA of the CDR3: TGTGCCAGCAGGCCCCGGGCTGCGGACCTCAACAATGAGCAGTTCTTC.